This T cell receptor beta chain was retrieved from a study of response to subunit inactivated influenza vaccine. Study-wide points: Each seasonal influenza vaccination, the authors suggested, recruits few new T cells.

J gave up 2 bases and V 5 bases, and 6 bases lay outside the gene matches. The CDR3 sequence is 15 residues long. Germline CDR1 SEHNR, CDR2 FQNEAQ (reference sequence). A single record per CDR3 protein comes from TCRdb applying MiXCR to the RT-PCR reads. This table has hundreds of thousands of distinct CDR3 sequences, about an eighth appearing once. On this clonotype itself: Its antigen is unknown.

The chain joins TRBV7-9 to TRBJ1-5, with 7 bases fitting TRBD1. The sequencing here drew on PBMCs from blood, taken on the day of vaccination. The origin of this receptor is a man aged 45 to 65 who received an inactivated influenza vaccine. The CDR3 sequence is CASSRQGLGNQPQHF. In DNA, the CDR3 is TGTGCCAGCAGCCGACAGGGTCTGGGCAATCAGCCCCAGCATTTT. Full variable domain (rest looked up from reference TRBV7-9 and TRBJ1-5): DTGVSQNPRHKITKRGQNVTFRCDPISEHNRLYWYRQTLGQGPEFLTYFQNEAQLEKSRLLSDRFSAERPKGSFSTLEIQRTEQGDSAMYLCASSRQGLGNQPQHFGDGTRLSIL.